This note documents a single T cell receptor (beta chain) sequence. The antigen is undetermined. The CDR3 totals 17 residues. Germline assignment: CDR1 GTSNPN and CDR2 SVGIG (reference sequence). This specimen comes from a study of monozygotic twins with inflammatory bowel disease. Overall study results and limits: TCRbeta inverse Simpson diversity was decreased in IBD patients versus healthy co-twins.

TCRdb re-called the 5' RACE reads and catalogs CDR3 proteins one per entry, DNA excluded. In all, the sample yields around 410,000 distinct CDR3 sequences. Input material: blood. V and J are TRBV30 and TRBJ1-3; no DNA is available, so the TRBD1 call from TCRdb remains unchecked. The clonotype originates from a human donor with ulcerative colitis or Crohn's disease, or a healthy co-twin of an affected twin (not recorded which). The CDR3 loop reads CAWSTITGFSSGNTIYF.